Following are 7 T cell receptor beta chains from one sample sequenced in a study of OX40 agonist ivuxolimab in advanced cancers. Sequencing was performed with immunoSEQ multiplex PCR; in TCRdb, only in-frame clones are kept and a portion is missing. The table includes approximately 74,000 clones, around 90% detected once. The input for sequencing was CD4+ or CD8+ T cells sorted from blood, taken in a trial of the OX40 agonist ivuxolimab. The receptor set was obtained from an adult with an advanced solid tumor such as melanoma, head and neck, liver or kidney cancer.

J is TRBJ1-2 and V is TRBV10-3; 7 bases are shared with TRBD1. V lost 2 bases, J lost 4 bases, and 7 bases stayed unmatched. Germline V gene sequence: CDR1 ENHRY, CDR2 SYGVKD. This CDR3 is 15 amino acids long. The CDR3 sequence: CAISEPDRAGYGYTF. The CDR3, as DNA: TGTGCCATCAGTGAGCCTGACAGGGCTGGCTATGGCTACACCTTC.

The chain is built from TRBV19 and TRBJ1-5, with D perhaps matching TRBD1 (6 bases). The CDR3 contains 14 residues. Trimming removed 3 bases from V and 7 bases from J, with 13 bases in between. Per the germline V gene, CDR1 is LNHDA and CDR2 is SQIVND (reference sequence). The CDR3 spells CASSIEQGGQPQHF. The CDR3 DNA reads as TGTGCCAGTAGTATCGAACAGGGCGGACAGCCCCAGCATTTT.

The chain joins TRBV7-3 to TRBJ2-1; no clear D. Germline CDR1 and CDR2: SGHTA and FQGTGA. V shed 2 bases and J shed 8 bases, with 16 bases lying between them. The CDR3 is 15 residues long. The CDR3 reads CASSLGSGIEYEQFF. DNA for the CDR3: TGTGCCAGCAGCTTAGGGTCTGGAATTGAGTATGAGCAGTTCTTC.

V and J are TRBV7-9 and TRBJ1-4; 7 bases are a match to TRBD1. The V gene's germline CDR1 is SEHNR and CDR2 FQNEAQ (reference sequence). The CDR3 has 14 residues. V was pared by 5 bases and J by 7 bases, with 7 bases of the junction left unmatched. CDR3 DNA sequence: TGTGCCAGCAGCAGGGGGCCTATTGGTGAAAAACTGTTTTTT. Translated, it gives CASSRGPIGEKLFF.

The chain joins TRBV15 to TRBJ1-5, with D maybe TRBD1 (6 bases). Germline-derived CDR1 and CDR2 are LNHNV and YYDKDF (reference sequence). This CDR3 contains 18 residues. V shed 1 base and J shed 3 bases, with 19 bases lying between them. The CDR3 nucleotides are TGTGCCACCAGCAGAGGTGGAGGTGGCAGGGGCGACAATCAGCCCCAGCATTTT. Protein: CATSRGGGGRGDNQPQHF.

J is TRBJ2-7 and V is TRBV7-9; 7 nucleotides align to TRBD1. Losses at the gene ends were 5 bases for V and 3 bases for J; bases not matched to a gene: 10. The germline V gene has CDR1 SEHNR and CDR2 FQNEAQ (reference sequence). This CDR3 has 15 residues. CDR3 sequence: CASSRYRTGVYEQYF. DNA for the CDR3: TGTGCCAGCAGCCGTTACCGGACAGGCGTCTACGAGCAGTACTTC. The full variable domain, in which reference TRBV7-9 and TRBJ2-7 provide the parts outside the CDR3, is DTGVSQNPRHKITKRGQNVTFRCDPISEHNRLYWYRQTLGQGPEFLTYFQNEAQLEKSRLLSDRFSAERPKGSFSTLEIQRTEQGDSAMYLCASSRYRTGVYEQYFGPGTRLTVT.

This chain links TRBV7-3 with TRBJ1-1; possible D gene TRBD1, 5 bases. The CDR3 consists of 14 residues. The germline V gene encodes CDR1 SGHTA and CDR2 FQGTGA. V dropped 5 bases and J dropped 4 bases, with 14 bases sitting between them. The CDR3: CASSRGTSGTEAFF. The DNA for the CDR3 is TGTGCCAGCAGCCGAGGGACGTCTGGCACTGAAGCTTTCTTT.